This T cell receptor beta chain appears in the sequencing data of a study of blood T cell repertoires in COVID-19. Only in-frame clones appear in the TCRdb table, and some are missing; sequencing was by immunoSEQ multiplex PCR. The table has around 72,000 clones, around 76% seen once; the top ten hold under 20%. V was clipped by 3 bases and J by 7 bases; unmatched bases: 5. The CDR3 has 13 amino acids. The sequencing sample was made of peripheral blood. The receptor comes from a human donor in a cohort sampled during active COVID-19. This chain uses TRBV12-3 or TRBV12-4 with TRBJ1-2; 7 positions agree with TRBD1. CDR3 amino acids: CASSFQGVFGYTF. The CDR3 DNA reads as TGTGCCAGCAGTTTCCAGGGGGTATTTGGCTACACCTTC.